The clone carrying this T cell receptor beta chain was picked up a small number of times. These data come from a study of Graves' ophthalmopathy and Graves' hyperthyroidism. This CDR3 spans 14 amino acids. Germline lookup yields CDR1 ENHRY and CDR2 SYGVKD. V dropped 6 bases and J dropped 1; count of bases not matched to a gene: 4. Scientists amplified the TCR beta CDR3 regions from RNA transcripts. HTBI primers served in a first-round RT-PCR, which a second-round multiplex PCR followed. TCRdb fed the multiplex PCR reads into MiXCR, producing one record per CDR3 protein. The table has roughly 1.1 million distinct CDR3 sequences, around a third seen once. Serum thyroxine and TRAb, along with clinical symptoms, thyroid ultrasound and orbital computed tomography, were what diagnosis relied on.

This sequence joins TRBV10-3 and TRBJ2-3; 7 bases are a match to TRBD1. The specimen was peripheral blood or thyroid tissue (not recorded which). The TCR sequence derives from an adult man with Graves' hyperthyroidism. This chain's CDR3 is CAIRRGLRTDTQYF. The CDR3 bases are TGTGCCATCAGGAGGGGGCTTCGCACAGATACGCAGTATTTT.